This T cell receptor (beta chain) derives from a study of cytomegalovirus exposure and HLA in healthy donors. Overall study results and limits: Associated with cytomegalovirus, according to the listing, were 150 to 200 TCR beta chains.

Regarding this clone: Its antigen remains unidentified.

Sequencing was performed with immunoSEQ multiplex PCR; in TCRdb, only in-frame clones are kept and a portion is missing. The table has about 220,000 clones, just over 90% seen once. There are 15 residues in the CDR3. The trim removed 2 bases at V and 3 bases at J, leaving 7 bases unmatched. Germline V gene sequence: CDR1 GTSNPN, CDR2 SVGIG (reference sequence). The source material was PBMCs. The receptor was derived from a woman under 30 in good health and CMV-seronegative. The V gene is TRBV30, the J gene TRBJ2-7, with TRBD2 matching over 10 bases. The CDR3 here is CAWSPRLAGIYEQYF. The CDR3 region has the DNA TGTGCCTGGAGTCCAAGACTAGCGGGTATCTACGAGCAGTACTTC. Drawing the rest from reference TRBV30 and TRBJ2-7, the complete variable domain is SQTIHQWPATLVQPVGSPLSLECTVEGTSNPNLYWYRQAAGRGLQLLFYSVGIGQISSEVPQNLSASRPQDRQFILSSKKLLLSDSGFYLCAWSPRLAGIYEQYFGPGTRLTVT.